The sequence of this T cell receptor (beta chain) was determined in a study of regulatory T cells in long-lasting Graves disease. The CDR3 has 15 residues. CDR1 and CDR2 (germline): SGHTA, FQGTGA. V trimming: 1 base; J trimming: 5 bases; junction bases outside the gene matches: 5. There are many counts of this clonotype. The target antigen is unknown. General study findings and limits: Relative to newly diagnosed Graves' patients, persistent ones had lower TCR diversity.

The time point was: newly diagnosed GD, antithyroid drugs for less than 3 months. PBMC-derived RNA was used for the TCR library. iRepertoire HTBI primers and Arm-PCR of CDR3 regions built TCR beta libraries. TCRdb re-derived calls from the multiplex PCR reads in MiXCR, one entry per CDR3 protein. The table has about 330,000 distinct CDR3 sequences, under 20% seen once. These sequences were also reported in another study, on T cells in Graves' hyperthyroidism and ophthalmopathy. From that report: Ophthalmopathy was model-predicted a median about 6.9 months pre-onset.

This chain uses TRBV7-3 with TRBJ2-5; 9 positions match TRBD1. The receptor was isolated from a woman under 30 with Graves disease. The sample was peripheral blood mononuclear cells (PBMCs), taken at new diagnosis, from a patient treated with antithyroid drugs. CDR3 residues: CASSLSRTGEETQYF. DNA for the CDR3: TGTGCCAGCAGCTTAAGTCGGACAGGGGAGGAGACCCAGTACTTC.